This entry concerns a single T cell receptor beta chain. Its antigen is not identified. This sample stems from a study of cytomegalovirus exposure and HLA in healthy donors. The PCR contained 60 Vbeta and 13 Jbeta primers. The method was immunoSEQ multiplex PCR; TCRdb's version includes in-frame clones alone and lacks a portion of them. The data contain some 170,000 clones, approximately 80% of them singletons. The V end lost 1 base, the J end lost 0 bases, and 9 bases lay between the germline ends. The germline CDR1 and CDR2 sequences are SSHAT and FNYEAQ (reference sequence). The CDR3 covers 16 residues. General observations from the study: Presence/absence comparisons presumed near-even sequencing depth among donors.

Source material: PBMCs. This chain joins TRBV7-7 and TRBJ2-2; D unresolved. This TCR came from a woman younger than 35 in good health and CMV-seropositive. The CDR3 DNA reads as TGTGCCAGCAGCTTAGAGCTGGTCGCGAACACCGGGGAGCTGTTTTTT. This encodes CASSLELVANTGELFF.